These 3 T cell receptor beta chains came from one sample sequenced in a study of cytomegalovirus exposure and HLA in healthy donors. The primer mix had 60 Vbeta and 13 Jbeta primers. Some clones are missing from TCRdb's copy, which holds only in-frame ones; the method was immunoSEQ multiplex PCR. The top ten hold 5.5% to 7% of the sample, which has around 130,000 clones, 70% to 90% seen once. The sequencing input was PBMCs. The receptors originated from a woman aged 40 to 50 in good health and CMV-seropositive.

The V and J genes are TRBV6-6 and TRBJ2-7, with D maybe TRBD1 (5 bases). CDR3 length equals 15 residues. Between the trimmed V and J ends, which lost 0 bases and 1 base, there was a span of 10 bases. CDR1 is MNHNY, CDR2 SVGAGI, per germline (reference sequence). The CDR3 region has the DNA TGTGCCAGCAGTTACTCTTCTTCAGGGTCCTACGAGCAGTACTTC. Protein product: CASSYSSSGSYEQYF.

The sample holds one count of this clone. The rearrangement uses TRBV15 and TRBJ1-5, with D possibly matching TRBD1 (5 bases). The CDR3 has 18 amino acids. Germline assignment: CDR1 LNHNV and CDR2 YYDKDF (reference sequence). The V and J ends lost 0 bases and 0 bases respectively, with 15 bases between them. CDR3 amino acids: CATSREVREVDSNQPQHF. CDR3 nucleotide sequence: TGTGCCACCAGCAGAGAGGTCAGGGAGGTGGATAGCAATCAGCCCCAGCATTTT.

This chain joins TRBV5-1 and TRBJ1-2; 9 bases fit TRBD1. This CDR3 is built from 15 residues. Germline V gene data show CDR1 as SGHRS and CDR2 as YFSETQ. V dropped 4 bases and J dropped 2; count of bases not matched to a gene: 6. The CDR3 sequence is CASSNYRGQNYGYTF. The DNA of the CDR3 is TGCGCCAGCAGCAATTACAGGGGGCAAAACTATGGCTACACCTTC. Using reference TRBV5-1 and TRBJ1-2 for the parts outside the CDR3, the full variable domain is KAGVTQTPRYLIKTRGQQVTLSCSPISGHRSVSWYQQTPGQGLQFLFEYFSETQRNKGNFPGRFSGRQFSNSRSEMNVSTLELGDSALYLCASSNYRGQNYGYTFGSGTRLTVV.